The following is a TCR beta chain sequence with its context. The target antigen is unknown. These data come from a study of Ad26.COV2.S vaccination and SARS-CoV-2 variants. Study-wide background: It was the COV1001 Ad26.COV2.S trial arm that included the donor.

The study, taken as a whole, reports: Placebo recipients showed lower spike-specific TCR breadth than vaccinees. Vaccinees and placebo recipients showed similar non-spike TCR breadth.

The V gene lost 6 bases and the J gene lost 4 bases, with 16 bases spanning the gap. This CDR3 is 15 amino acids long. Germline CDR1 LNHDA, CDR2 SQIVND (reference sequence). Treatment given: roughly 18 received Ad26.COV2.S at low or high dose, single or two shots; roughly five received placebo; per-sample allocation not given. Sampling took place 63 days after the first vaccine or placebo injection. At a Boston site, the person donating was an adult of 18-55 years. Profiling relied on immunoSEQ multiplex PCR, and the TCRdb table lists in-frame clones only, not all of them. The sample has roughly 420,000 clones; 88% are singletons.

The sample in question was peripheral blood, obtained in a trial of Ad26.COV2.S vaccine versus placebo. This TCR was recovered from a person between 18 and 60 years old who received the Ad26.COV2.S COVID-19 vaccine or a placebo. The V gene is TRBV19, the J gene TRBJ1-3; D call uncertain. CDR3 region: CASSLLPGGGNTIYF. CDR3 in DNA: TGTGCCAGTAGCCTCCTGCCGGGAGGGGGAAACACCATATATTTT.